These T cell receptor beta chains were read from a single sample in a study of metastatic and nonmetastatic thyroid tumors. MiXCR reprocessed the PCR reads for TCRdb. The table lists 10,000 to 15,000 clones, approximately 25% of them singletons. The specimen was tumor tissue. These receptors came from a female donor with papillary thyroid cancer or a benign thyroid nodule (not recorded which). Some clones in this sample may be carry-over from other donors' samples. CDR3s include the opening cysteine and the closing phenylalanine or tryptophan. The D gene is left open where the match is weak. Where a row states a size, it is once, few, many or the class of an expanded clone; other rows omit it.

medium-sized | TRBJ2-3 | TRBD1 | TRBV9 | CASSVATGGTDTQYF | TGTGCCAGCAGCGTAGCTACAGGGGGCACAGATACGCAGTATTTT
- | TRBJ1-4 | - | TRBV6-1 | CASSGGYGKLFF | TGTGCCAGCAGTGGGGGGTATGGAAAACTGTTTTTT
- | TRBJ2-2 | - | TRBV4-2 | CASSHATTGELFF | TGTGCCAGCAGCCACGCGACCACCGGGGAGCTGTTTTTT
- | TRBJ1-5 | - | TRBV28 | CASSTGLHQHF | TGTGCCAGCAGCACAGGGTTACACCAGCATTTT
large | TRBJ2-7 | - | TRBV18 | CASSPRDDLYEQYF | TGTGCCAGCTCACCCCGGGACGACCTCTACGAGCAGTACTTC
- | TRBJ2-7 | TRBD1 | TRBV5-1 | CASSLAGGWDRVNEQYF | TGCGCCAGCAGCTTGGCCGGGGGATGGGACAGGGTCAACGAGCAGTACTTC
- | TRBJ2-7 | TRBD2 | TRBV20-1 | CSALTSGGSYEQYF | TGCAGTGCATTGACTAGCGGGGGATCCTACGAGCAGTACTTC
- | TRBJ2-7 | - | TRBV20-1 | CSASSGRRLVAEQYF | TGCAGTGCCTCGTCCGGGCGGCGGCTGGTTGCCGAGCAGTACTTC
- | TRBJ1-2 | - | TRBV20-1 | CSARDVEKGNYGYTF | TGCAGTGCTAGAGATGTAGAGAAGGGGAACTATGGCTACACCTTC
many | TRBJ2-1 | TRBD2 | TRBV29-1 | CSTGGVSNEQFF | TGCAGCACGGGAGGTGTCAGCAATGAGCAGTTCTTC
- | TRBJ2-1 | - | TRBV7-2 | CASSFTPTGEQFF | TGTGCCAGCAGTTTTACCCCGACCGGAGAGCAGTTCTTC
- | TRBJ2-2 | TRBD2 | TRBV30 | CAWSVGSGRASGELFF | TGTGCCTGGAGTGTAGGTAGCGGGAGGGCCTCCGGGGAGCTGTTTTTT
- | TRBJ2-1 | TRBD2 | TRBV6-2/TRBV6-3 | CASSYPSGRLNEQFF | TGTGCCAGCAGTTACCCTAGCGGGAGATTGAATGAGCAGTTCTTC
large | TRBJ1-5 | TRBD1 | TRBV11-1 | CASSVGTGHNQPQHF | TGTGCCAGCAGCGTTGGGACAGGGCACAATCAGCCCCAGCATTTT
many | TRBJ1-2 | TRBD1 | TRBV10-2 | CATARDSYGYTF | TGCGCCACCGCCAGGGACAGCTATGGCTACACCTTC
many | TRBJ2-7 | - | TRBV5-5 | CASSDDSTYEQYF | TGTGCCAGCAGCGATGACAGTACCTACGAGCAGTACTTC
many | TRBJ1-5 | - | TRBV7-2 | CASSPGATGNQPQHF | TGTGCCAGCAGCCCTGGGGCTACAGGCAATCAGCCCCAGCATTTT
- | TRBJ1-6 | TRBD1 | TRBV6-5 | CASTGTGLYKEPNSPLHF | TGTGCCAGCACCGGGACAGGGCTCTACAAAGAGCCTAATTCACCCCTCCACTTT